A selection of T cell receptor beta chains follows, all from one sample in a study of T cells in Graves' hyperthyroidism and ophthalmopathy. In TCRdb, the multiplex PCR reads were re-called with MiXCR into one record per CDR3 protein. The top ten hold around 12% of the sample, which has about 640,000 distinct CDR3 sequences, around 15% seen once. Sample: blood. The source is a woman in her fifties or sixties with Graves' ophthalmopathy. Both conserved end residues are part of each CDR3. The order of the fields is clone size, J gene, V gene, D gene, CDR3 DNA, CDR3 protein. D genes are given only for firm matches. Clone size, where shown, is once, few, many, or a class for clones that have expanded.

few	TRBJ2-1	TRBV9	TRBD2	TGTGCCAGCAGCACCCGGGTAGCGGGGGATTACAATGAGCAGTTCTTC	CASSTRVAGDYNEQFF
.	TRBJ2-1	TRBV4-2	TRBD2	TGTGCCAGCAGCCAAAGTGGACTAGCGGCCTCCCACTGGGATGAGCAGTTCTTC	CASSQSGLAASHWDEQFF
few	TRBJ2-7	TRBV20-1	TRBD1	TGCAGTGCTCTTAGCCGGGACAGGGGGTCCCCCTACGAGCAGTACTTC	CSALSRDRGSPYEQYF
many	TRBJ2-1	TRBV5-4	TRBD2	TGTGCCAGTACCGGGACTAGCGGGAACTCCTACAATGAGCAGTTCTTC	CASTGTSGNSYNEQFF
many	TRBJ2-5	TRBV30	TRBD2	TGTGCCTGGAGTGTTAAAGGGCTAGCGGGAGTGGCTCAAGAGACCCAGTACTTC	CAWSVKGLAGVAQETQYF
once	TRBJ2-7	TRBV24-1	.	TGTGCCACCAGTGATTTAAGTTGCCCCTACGAGCAGTACTTC	CATSDLSCPYEQYF
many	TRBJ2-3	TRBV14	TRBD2	TGTGCCAGCAGCCAAGAATTTGGCGGGAGTGCAGATACGCAGTATTTT	CASSQEFGGSADTQYF
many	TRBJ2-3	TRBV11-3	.	TGTGCCAGCAGCTCGTCGACTGGAACGATCACAGATACGCAGTATTTT	CASSSSTGTITDTQYF
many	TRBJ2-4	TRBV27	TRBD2	TGTGCCAGCAGTCTATCCGGGACTACTTTCGGGTTTCAGTACTTC	CASSLSGTTFGFQYF
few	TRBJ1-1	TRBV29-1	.	TGCAGCGTCCGGCGGGGGGTCGCCGGAAACACTGAAGCTTTCTTT	CSVRRGVAGNTEAFF
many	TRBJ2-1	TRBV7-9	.	TGTGCCAGCATACCAGCCGGGACTCCGTGGAATGAGCAGTTCTTC	CASIPAGTPWNEQFF